One and the same sample provided the 27 T cell receptor beta chains below, sequenced in a study of beta chain features in type 1 diabetes. Study-wide findings and caveats: Shortening that was moderate but significant affected the TCRB CDR3s of Type 1 diabetes patients in all four CD4+ subsets.

Expressed TCRB transcripts were sequenced, since all the RNA that had been isolated was reverse transcribed. Sequencing used immunoSEQ multiplex PCR; TCRdb keeps in-frame clones, though not all of them. The sample has over 200,000 clones; approximately 11% are singletons. For these receptors, no antigen is known. Sequencing input: naive CD4+ T cells from blood. The source of these receptors is a young man with type 1 diabetes.

This sequence joins TRBV9 and TRBJ1-2, with a possible D match to TRBD1 (6 bases). The germline gives CDR1 SGDLS, CDR2 YYNGEE. The CDR3 runs 15 residues. V lost 4 bases to trimming and J lost 8 bases, with 21 bases between them. For the CDR3, the DNA is TGTGCCAGCAGCCCGCGCCCTCTCACAGGGCCGGGCTACACCTTC. It encodes CASSPRPLTGPGYTF.

In this sample, this clone turned up a few times. J is TRBJ2-1 and V is TRBV18; 13 bases match TRBD2. Germline V lookup: CDR1 KGHSH, CDR2 LQKENI. The CDR3 contains 16 residues. With V trimmed by 3 bases and J by 7 bases, 6 bases remained unmatched. The CDR3 bases are TGTGCCAGCTCACCCCTACTAGCGGGGGGGGTTAATGAGCAGTTCTTC. Translated, it gives CASSPLLAGGVNEQFF.

This chain uses TRBV29-1 with TRBJ1-1, with TRBD1 as a possible D gene (5 bases). Between the trimmed V and J ends, which lost 7 bases and 1 base, there was a span of 13 bases. This CDR3 has 13 amino acids. Germline V gene sequence: CDR1 SQVTM, CDR2 ANQGSEA. CDR3 residues: CSAHGAANTEAFF. CDR3 coding DNA: TGCAGCGCCCATGGGGCAGCGAACACTGAAGCTTTCTTT. Looking up the rest from reference TRBV29-1 and TRBJ1-1 gives the full variable domain: SAVISQKPSRDICQRGTSLTIQCQVDSQVTMMFWYRQQPGQSLTLIATANQGSEATYESGFVIDKFPISRPNLTFSTLTVSNMSPEDSSIYLCSAHGAANTEAFFGQGTRLTVV.

The chain carries TRBV7-9 and TRBJ2-2; TRBD1 aligns across 8 bases. This CDR3 comprises 16 residues. V dropped 3 bases and J dropped 4; count of bases not matched to a gene: 7. Germline assignment: CDR1 SEHNR and CDR2 FQNEAQ (reference sequence). DNA for the CDR3: TGTGCCAGCAGCTTTTCCGGGACAGGAGCCACCGGGGAGCTGTTTTTT. Translating it yields CASSFSGTGATGELFF.

The chain carries TRBV9 and TRBJ1-1, with 7 bases aligning to TRBD1. V lost 0 bases to trimming and J lost 1 base; unmatched junction nucleotides: 6. Germline assignment: CDR1 SGDLS and CDR2 YYNGEE. The CDR3 is made up of 16 amino acids. This CDR3 is CASSVGPGQTNTEAFF. Here the CDR3 DNA reads TGTGCCAGCAGCGTAGGACCGGGACAGACGAACACTGAAGCTTTCTTT.

In this sample, this clone turned up a few times. The chain is built from TRBV5-1 and TRBJ2-7; D possibly corresponds to TRBD1 (5 bases). CDR3 size: 14 residues. The germline CDR1 and CDR2 sequences are SGHRS and YFSETQ. Trimming shortened V by 1 base and J by 1 base, and 9 bases separated the two germline ends. The CDR3 DNA is TGCGCCAGCAGCTTGTCCGACAGTTCCTACGAGCAGTACTTC. Residues: CASSLSDSSYEQYF.

As to this clone: Different DNA sequences within this sample yield the same CDR3. The chain couples TRBV5-1 to TRBJ2-5, with D possibly TRBD1 on 5 matching bases. Trimming removed 0 bases at V and 2 bases at J, with 8 bases between. CDR3 length: 14 residues. CDR1 and CDR2 from the germline V gene are SGHRS and YFSETQ. The CDR3 region is CASSLVQGQETQYF. CDR3 nucleotide sequence: TGCGCCAGCAGCTTGGTCCAGGGACAAGAGACCCAGTACTTC.

The chain employs TRBV2 and TRBJ1-5; TRBD1 agrees at 7 bases. This CDR3 spans 14 amino acids. Trimming took 8 bases from V and 2 from J; bases not matched to a gene: 6. Germline V CDR1 and CDR2: SNHLY, FYNNEI. The CDR3 loop reads CASEKGAGNQPQHF. CDR3 DNA sequence: TGTGCCAGCGAAAAGGGGGCTGGCAATCAGCCCCAGCATTTT.

This clone turned up a few times. V is TRBV5-6 and J is TRBJ1-6; a possible D gene is TRBD1 (5 bases). The V end was cut by 4 bases, the J end by 12 bases, with 17 bases between. The CDR3 is 14 amino acids. Germline assignment: CDR1 SGHDT and CDR2 YYEEEE. CDR3 region: CASSPMGPLGPLHF. CDR3 sequence (DNA): TGTGCCAGCAGCCCCATGGGGCCCTTGGGACCCCTCCACTTT.

This clone occurred a few times. This CDR3 reads CASSLVVAGTYEQYF. The CDR3 coding sequence is TGCGCCAGCAGCTTGGTGGTAGCGGGGACCTACGAGCAGTACTTC. This chain links TRBV5-1 with TRBJ2-7; 8 nucleotides agree with TRBD2. This CDR3 has 15 residues. The germline gives CDR1 SGHRS, CDR2 YFSETQ. V lost 0 bases, J lost 2 bases, and 4 bases stayed unmatched.

The chain couples TRBV15 to TRBJ2-5; D is perhaps TRBD1 (6 bases). Between the trimmed V and J ends, which lost 3 bases and 4 bases, there was a span of 21 bases. The germline V gene encodes CDR1 LNHNV and CDR2 YYDKDF (reference sequence). This CDR3 spans 17 amino acids. For the CDR3, the DNA is TGTGCCACCAGCAGGGAGCAGGGGAGTTCGACGGTAGAGACCCAGTACTTC. Amino acid sequence: CATSREQGSSTVETQYF.

J is TRBJ2-2 and V is TRBV5-4, with TRBD1 matching 8 bases. CDR1 is SGHNT, CDR2 YYREEE, per germline (reference sequence). This CDR3 is built from 16 residues. V trimming: 0 bases; J trimming: 1 base; junction bases outside the gene matches: 2. Here the CDR3 DNA reads TGTGCCAGCAGCTTGGCCAGGGGGCGGAACACCGGGGAGCTGTTTTTT. The encoded protein is CASSLARGRNTGELFF.

This chain links TRBV7-2 with TRBJ1-1; a weak D match, TRBD1 (5 bases). Germline V gene sequence: CDR1 SGHTA, CDR2 FQGNSA. V was trimmed by 5 bases and J by 5 bases, leaving 9 bases between them. The CDR3 consists of 12 residues. The DNA for the CDR3 is TGTGCCAGCAGCCTCAGGGAAACTGAAGCTTTCTTT. Translating it yields CASSLRETEAFF.

This CDR3 is CASSSGRGIQYF. The CDR3 DNA follows: TGTGCCAGCAGTTCGGGAAGAGGCATTCAGTACTTC. The chain uses TRBV7-3 and TRBJ2-4, with D possibly matching TRBD2 (5 bases). Germline loops: CDR1 SGHTA, CDR2 FQGTGA. The germline V and J ends were trimmed by 6 bases and 9 bases, with 12 bases remaining between them. This CDR3 is built from 12 residues.

This rearrangement joins TRBV6-6 to TRBJ2-7; a weak D match, TRBD2 (6 bases). Trimming took off 2 bases at V and 5 bases at J, with 19 bases between the two ends. CDR1 is MNHNY and CDR2 is SVGAGI in the germline V gene (reference sequence). CDR3 length: 16 residues. The CDR3: CASSYILLRGGDEQYF. CDR3 DNA sequence: TGTGCCAGCAGTTACATATTACTGCGGGGTGGGGACGAGCAGTACTTC.

The chain is built from TRBV5-1 and TRBJ1-4, with unresolved D. Germline CDR1 SGHRS, CDR2 YFSETQ. This CDR3 region has 14 residues. Deletions cut 4 bases from V and 7 bases from J, with 14 bases between. This chain's CDR3 is CASSLLEESEKLFF. The CDR3 coding sequence is TGCGCCAGCAGCCTCCTCGAGGAGTCTGAAAAACTGTTTTTT. Full variable domain (remainder filled in from reference TRBV5-1 and TRBJ1-4): KAGVTQTPRYLIKTRGQQVTLSCSPISGHRSVSWYQQTPGQGLQFLFEYFSETQRNKGNFPGRFSGRQFSNSRSEMNVSTLELGDSALYLCASSLLEESEKLFFGSGTQLSVL.

This clone was counted between two and nine times. The gene calls are TRBV4-2 and TRBJ1-2; no definite D call. Looked up from germline, CDR1 is LGHNA and CDR2 is YNFKEQ. Trimming shortened V by 0 bases and J by 4 bases, and 3 bases separated the two germline ends. This CDR3 is 12 amino acids long. The CDR3 sequence: CASSQDSYGYTF. In DNA, the CDR3 is TGTGCCAGCAGCCAAGACAGCTATGGCTACACCTTC.

As concerns this clone: Distinct nucleotide sequences in the sample also encode this CDR3. The rearrangement joins TRBV7-3 to TRBJ2-5, with 8 bases lining up with TRBD2. V was clipped by 5 bases and J by 4 bases; unmatched bases: 6. CDR3 length: 14 residues. The V gene's germline CDR1 is SGHTA and CDR2 FQGTGA. The CDR3 region is CASSSGLAGETQYF. In DNA form, the CDR3 reads TGTGCCAGCAGCAGCGGACTAGCCGGAGAGACCCAGTACTTC.

The chain combines TRBV18 with TRBJ2-7; TRBD2 matches 7 bases. V trimming: 3 bases; J trimming: 2 bases; junction bases outside the gene matches: 4. The CDR3 has 14 residues. Germline-derived CDR1 and CDR2 are KGHSH and LQKENI. The CDR3 spells CASSPGGQTYEQYF. The CDR3 DNA is TGTGCCAGCTCACCGGGAGGGCAGACCTACGAGCAGTACTTC.

This rearrangement joins TRBV14 to TRBJ1-2, with D hard to call. V was cut by 5 bases and J by 0 bases, with 13 bases left in between. Germline CDR1 SGHDN, CDR2 FVKESK. This CDR3 is 15 amino acids long. The CDR3 loop reads CASSGAGLANYGYTF. The CDR3 DNA sequence: TGTGCCAGCAGCGGAGCGGGCCTTGCTAACTATGGCTACACCTTC.

The CDR3 reads CSVAGGAHGYTF. The CDR3 coding sequence is TGCAGCGTTGCAGGGGGCGCGCATGGCTACACCTTC. The chain couples TRBV29-1 to TRBJ1-2; 8 bases match TRBD1. The CDR3 extends over 12 amino acids. V lost 4 bases to trimming and J lost 6 bases; unmatched junction nucleotides: 4. Germline CDR1 and CDR2: SQVTM and ANQGSEA.

The J gene is TRBJ1-1, the V gene TRBV11-2; possibly TRBD1 for D (6 bases). Trimming shortened V by 6 bases and J by 8 bases, and 16 bases separated the two germline ends. CDR1 and CDR2 from the germline V gene are SGHAT and FQNNGV. The CDR3 totals 13 residues. The CDR3 reads CASRLTGSDEAFF. DNA for the CDR3: TGTGCCAGCAGGTTGACAGGCTCCGACGAAGCTTTCTTT.

This clone was counted only a few times. This rearrangement joins TRBV7-9 to TRBJ1-6; D is perhaps TRBD1 (5 bases). Germline V lookup: CDR1 SEHNR, CDR2 FQNEAQ (reference sequence). V lost 1 base and J 7 bases, leaving 8 bases between the germline ends. CDR3 length: 14 amino acids. CDR3 residues: CASSLGQHNSPLHF. The DNA of the CDR3 is TGTGCCAGCAGCTTAGGACAGCACAATTCACCCCTCCACTTT.

This clone has only a few counts. This chain links TRBV5-4 with TRBJ2-5; 7 bases agree with TRBD1. V lost 4 bases and J lost 6; bases outside the gene matches: 9. Germline lookup yields CDR1 SGHNT and CDR2 YYREEE (reference sequence). The CDR3 spans 14 residues. CDR3 nucleotides: TGTGCCAGCAGCGACCGACAGGGTAGGAAGACCCAGTACTTC. Its translation: CASSDRQGRKTQYF.

This clone was detected only a few times. The chain recombines TRBV9 with TRBJ2-5; TRBD1 might be the D (5 bases). The CDR3 spans 16 residues. V lost 0 bases to trimming and J lost 1 base, with 13 bases between them. Germline V gene data show CDR1 as SGDLS and CDR2 as YYNGEE. The CDR3 spells CASSVALTGAQETQYF. The CDR3 DNA is TGTGCCAGCAGCGTAGCTCTTACAGGAGCCCAAGAGACCCAGTACTTC. Complete variable domain (other parts from reference TRBV9 and TRBJ2-5): DSGVTQTPKHLITATGQRVTLRCSPRSGDLSVYWYQQSLDQGLQFLIQYYNGEERAKGNILERFSAQQFPDLHSELNLSSLELGDSALYFCASSVALTGAQETQYFGPGTRLLVL.

The chain carries TRBV7-2 and TRBJ1-1; tentatively, D is TRBD1 (5 bases). The CDR3 is 13 residues long. V lost 5 bases, J lost 1 base, and 8 bases lay in between. From germline, CDR1 is SGHTA and CDR2 FQGNSA. The CDR3 sequence: CASSLTENTEAFF. The CDR3 DNA reads as TGTGCCAGCAGCCTGACAGAGAACACTGAAGCTTTCTTT.

CDR3 in DNA: TGTGCCAGCAGCTGGGGGACAGGGAACACAGATACGCAGTATTTT. Translation: CASSWGTGNTDTQYF. The chain couples TRBV7-9 to TRBJ2-3; 9 bases map to TRBD1. Germline V lookup: CDR1 SEHNR, CDR2 FQNEAQ (reference sequence). V lost 4 bases to trimming and J lost 2 bases; unmatched junction nucleotides: 4. The CDR3 consists of 15 residues.